These 15 T cell receptor beta chains were sequenced from one sample in a study of blood T cell repertoires in COVID-19. Clones were read by immunoSEQ multiplex PCR, and TCRdb kept only the in-frame ones, dropping some. The sample holds hundreds of thousands of clones, about 83% seen once. The source material was peripheral blood. The receptor source for this set is a woman in her twenties or thirties with COVID-19, enrolled during active disease.

V is TRBV28 and J is TRBJ2-7, with 8 bases fitting TRBD1. Looked up from germline, CDR1 is MDHEN and CDR2 is SYDVKM. The junction had 14 bases not matched to a gene; V was cut back by 5 bases and J by 2 bases. The CDR3 has 17 amino acids. The CDR3 DNA is TGTGCCAGCAGTGGTCGTAAGAACAGGGGGGTCCCCTACGAGCAGTACTTC. As protein: CASSGRKNRGVPYEQYF.

The chain has TRBV7-8 and TRBJ2-1; 11 positions agree with TRBD1. J gave up 4 bases and V 4 bases, and 6 bases lay outside the gene matches. The CDR3 loop spans 16 amino acids. Germline loops: CDR1 SGHVS, CDR2 FQNEAQ. The CDR3 DNA follows: TGTGCCAGCAGCTCCGGGACAGGGGGTTCGTACAATGAGCAGTTCTTC. Encoded protein: CASSSGTGGSYNEQFF. Full variable domain (missing parts from reference TRBV7-8 and TRBJ2-1): GAGVSQSPRYKVAKRGQDVALRCDPISGHVSLFWYQQALGQGPEFLTYFQNEAQLDKSGLPSDRFFAERPEGSVSTLKIQRTQQEDSAVYLCASSSGTGGSYNEQFFGPGTRLTVL.

The chain recombines TRBV5-1 with TRBJ2-2, with D tentatively TRBD2 (6 bases). Germline loops: CDR1 SGHRS, CDR2 YFSETQ. The CDR3 loop spans 15 amino acids. Trimming removed 2 bases from V and 5 bases from J, with 13 bases in between. The CDR3 DNA follows: TGCGCCAGCAGCTTCCGGGACTTCCGGACCGGGGAGCTGTTTTTT. It yields the protein CASSFRDFRTGELFF. Full variable domain (rest looked up from reference TRBV5-1 and TRBJ2-2): KAGVTQTPRYLIKTRGQQVTLSCSPISGHRSVSWYQQTPGQGLQFLFEYFSETQRNKGNFPGRFSGRQFSNSRSEMNVSTLELGDSALYLCASSFRDFRTGELFFGEGSRLTVL.

Here the CDR3 DNA reads TGTGCCAGCAGTCCTCCCGCGATCCATACGCAGTATTTT. Translated: CASSPPAIHTQYF. This chain connects TRBV12-3 or TRBV12-4 to TRBJ2-3; no clear D gene. The CDR3 is 13 amino acids. V shed 5 bases and J shed 7 bases, with 13 bases lying between them.

This clone appeared a few times. The chain recombines TRBV2 with TRBJ2-7, with D possibly being TRBD1 (7 bases). From germline, CDR1 is SNHLY and CDR2 FYNNEI. This CDR3 has 13 amino acids. Trimming took off 6 bases at V and 7 bases at J, with 16 bases between the two ends. Here the CDR3 reads CASRRDSQGEQYF. The CDR3 DNA is TGTGCCAGCAGGCGGGACAGCCAGGGTGAGCAGTACTTC.

The chain links TRBV6-2 or TRBV6-3 to TRBJ2-1; D call uncertain. The ends were cut back, 2 bases at V and 9 bases at J, with 11 bases in the middle. The germline CDR1 and CDR2 sequences are MNHEY and SVGEGT. The CDR3 covers 13 residues. In DNA form, the CDR3 reads TGTGCCAGCAGTTACCGGAGTTTAATTGAGCAGTTCTTC. Residues: CASSYRSLIEQFF.

This clone has a count of ten or more. J is TRBJ1-1 and V is TRBV6-6; D ambiguous. The V end lost 6 bases, the J end lost 11 bases, and 13 bases lay between the germline ends. This CDR3 spans 11 amino acids. The germline CDR1 and CDR2 sequences are MNHNY and SVGAGI (reference sequence). CDR3 DNA: TGTGCCAGCAGGCAGAGGGTTGTGGCTTTCTTT. Translation: CASRQRVVAFF.

V and J are TRBV20-1 and TRBJ2-1; 7 nucleotides align to TRBD2. The CDR3 loop spans 11 amino acids. CDR1 DFQATT and CDR2 SNEGSKA come from the germline V gene (reference sequence). The V and J ends lost 3 bases and 8 bases, in that order; junction bases with no gene match: 1. Written as DNA, the CDR3 is TGCAGTGCTAGCCGGGGGGATGAGCAGTTCTTC. Its translation: CSASRGDEQFF.

The genes are TRBV6-2 or TRBV6-3 and TRBJ1-5; the D is unclear. V lost 2 bases and J 4 bases, leaving 12 bases between the germline ends. The CDR3 covers 15 residues. The germline V gene encodes CDR1 MNHEY and CDR2 SVGEGT. The CDR3 reads CASSYRRQINQPQHF. The CDR3 bases are TGTGCCAGCAGTTACCGCCGACAAATTAATCAGCCCCAGCATTTT.

V usage is TRBV18 and J usage is TRBJ2-7, with D perhaps TRBD1 (6 bases). Looked up from germline, CDR1 is KGHSH and CDR2 is LQKENI. The V end was cut by 0 bases, the J end by 3 bases, with 9 bases between. This CDR3 comprises 14 residues. The CDR3 coding sequence is TGTGCCAGCTCACCACCGACAGGTGACTACGAGCAGTACTTC. Protein: CASSPPTGDYEQYF.

This clone was seen only once. The chain couples TRBV7-9 to TRBJ1-2, with D tentatively TRBD1 (5 bases). This CDR3 spans 16 amino acids. Trimming took off 0 bases at V and 3 bases at J, with 14 bases between the two ends. The germline V gene has CDR1 SEHNR and CDR2 FQNEAQ (reference sequence). CDR3 DNA: TGTGCCAGCAGCTTAGCGCTGGGGCCGAATTACTATGGCTACACCTTC. It encodes CASSLALGPNYYGYTF. The full variable domain, its missing parts supplied by reference TRBV7-9 and TRBJ1-2, is DTGVSQNPRHKITKRGQNVTFRCDPISEHNRLYWYRQTLGQGPEFLTYFQNEAQLEKSRLLSDRFSAERPKGSFSTLEIQRTEQGDSAMYLCASSLALGPNYYGYTFGSGTRLTVV.

This sequence joins TRBV10-3 and TRBJ1-4, with 11 positions matching TRBD1. Germline CDR1 reads ENHRY; CDR2 reads SYGVKD. V gave up 2 bases and J gave up 2 bases; unmatched junction bases: 4. There are 17 residues in the CDR3. In DNA form, the CDR3 reads TGTGCCATCAGTGAGCCGGGACAGGGGGTTACTAATGAAAAACTGTTTTTT. This translates into CAISEPGQGVTNEKLFF.

CDR3 nucleotide sequence: TGCGCCAGCAGCTTGGGGACAGCTGGCACCTACGAGCAGTACTTC. This translates into CASSLGTAGTYEQYF. This chain links TRBV5-1 with TRBJ2-7; a possible D gene is TRBD1 (6 bases). Per the germline V gene, CDR1 is SGHRS and CDR2 is YFSETQ. The CDR3 has 15 amino acids. V was pared by 0 bases and J by 2 bases, with 12 bases between.

This chain uses TRBV9 with TRBJ2-1; 7 bases agree with TRBD1. Trimming cost V 4 bases and J 0 bases; bases outside gene matches: 13. CDR1 and CDR2 (germline): SGDLS, YYNGEE. The CDR3 consists of 18 residues. This CDR3 is CASSTPRDSDSSYNEQFF. The CDR3 region has the DNA TGTGCCAGCAGCACCCCTCGGGACAGCGATAGCTCCTACAATGAGCAGTTCTTC.

The chain is built from TRBV2 and TRBJ1-4; the D gene is possibly TRBD1 (6 bases). Trimming removed 3 bases from V and 7 bases from J, with 12 bases in between. CDR1 and CDR2 (germline): SNHLY, FYNNEI. This CDR3 comprises 14 residues. CDR3 sequence reads: CASSDRTVGEKLFF. The CDR3 nucleotides read TGTGCCAGCAGTGACCGGACAGTTGGTGAAAAACTGTTTTTT.